These T cell receptor beta chains were read from a single sample in a study of memory CD4+ T cells and cytomegalovirus serostatus. Produced via immunoSEQ multiplex PCR; TCRdb's table is partial and in-frame only. The sample has under 100,000 clones, around 80% seen once; the top ten hold less than 0.9%. What was sequenced was memory CD4+ T cells from blood. The receptors shown here come from an adult in good health and CMV-seronegative. Each CDR3 is given with its conserved first and last residue. Fields, in order: CDR3 DNA, CDR3 protein, clone size, CDR3 length, D gene, J gene, V gene. D genes are given only for firm matches. Clone size appears in some rows only: once, few, many, or a class for an expanded clone.

DNA: TGTGCCAGCAGCTGGAGACAGGGTGCAACTAATGAAAAACTGTTTTTT
CDR3: CASSWRQGATNEKLFF
size: .
length: 16
D: TRBD1
J: TRBJ1-4
V: TRBV7-6

DNA: TGTGCCAGTCAAGCTGACATAAACACTGAAGCTTTCTTT
CDR3: CASQADINTEAFF
size: .
length: 13
D: .
J: TRBJ1-1
V: TRBV2

DNA: TGTGCCAGCGGCACGCCAAACACTGAAGCTTTCTTT
CDR3: CASGTPNTEAFF
size: few
length: 12
D: .
J: TRBJ1-1
V: TRBV2

DNA: TGTGCCAGCAGTTTACGGGGGCTGAACACTGAAGCTTTCTTT
CDR3: CASSLRGLNTEAFF
size: .
length: 14
D: .
J: TRBJ1-1
V: TRBV28

DNA: TGTGCCAGCAGTGCGACAGATCCCTACGAGCAGTACTTC
CDR3: CASSATDPYEQYF
size: few
length: 13
D: .
J: TRBJ2-7
V: TRBV6-1

DNA: TGTGCCTGGAGTGCAAATCTCATGAACACTGAAGCTTTCTTT
CDR3: CAWSANLMNTEAFF
size: few
length: 14
D: .
J: TRBJ1-1
V: TRBV30

DNA: TGTGCCAGCAGTGAACGACAGGGGGCTAATTCACCCCTCCACTTT
CDR3: CASSERQGANSPLHF
size: .
length: 15
D: TRBD1
J: TRBJ1-6
V: TRBV6-1

DNA: TGTGCCAGCACCGCATTACGGACTCAAAGCTCCTACGAGCAGTACTTC
CDR3: CASTALRTQSSYEQYF
size: .
length: 16
D: .
J: TRBJ2-7
V: TRBV2

DNA: TGTGCCAGCTCACCTTCCAGGGAAGCCGGGGCCAACGTCCTGACTTTC
CDR3: CASSPSREAGANVLTF
size: .
length: 16
D: .
J: TRBJ2-6
V: TRBV18

DNA: TGTGCCAGTAGTATAGAGGGTCAGGGGGCCGCTGGCTACACCTTC
CDR3: CASSIEGQGAAGYTF
size: .
length: 15
D: TRBD1
J: TRBJ1-2
V: TRBV19

DNA: TGTGCCAGCATGGTTGCCCCTAGCACAGATACGCAGTATTTT
CDR3: CASMVAPSTDTQYF
size: .
length: 14
D: .
J: TRBJ2-3
V: TRBV2

DNA: TGTGCCAGCACCCCTGGTGGCGGGGGCGTCTCCTACGAGCAGTACTTC
CDR3: CASTPGGGGVSYEQYF
size: .
length: 16
D: .
J: TRBJ2-7
V: TRBV28

DNA: TGTGCCAGCAGCGTAGAGGGACAGGTAGCTTATGGCTACACCTTC
CDR3: CASSVEGQVAYGYTF
size: few
length: 15
D: TRBD1
J: TRBJ1-2
V: TRBV9

DNA: TGTGCCAGCAGCTTGGGTGGGTTGCGGGAGACCCAGTACTTC
CDR3: CASSLGGLRETQYF
size: .
length: 14
D: .
J: TRBJ2-5
V: TRBV5-6

DNA: TGTGCCAGCAGCCTCTCCACAGGGGTCGGAAGGAGCAATCAGCCCCAGCATTTT
CDR3: CASSLSTGVGRSNQPQHF
size: .
length: 18
D: TRBD1
J: TRBJ1-5
V: TRBV5-6

DNA: TGTGCCAGCAGCCAAGAAGTCCAAGCGGTCTACAATGAGCAGTTCTTC
CDR3: CASSQEVQAVYNEQFF
size: few
length: 16
D: .
J: TRBJ2-1
V: TRBV4-2

DNA: TGTGCCAGCAGTTTTAGCGGGGGGGCCCAGTATTTT
CDR3: CASSFSGGAQYF
size: .
length: 12
D: TRBD2
J: TRBJ2-3
V: TRBV27

DNA: TGTGCCACCAGCAGAGATGCGGGGACGTCCACAGATACGCAGTATTTT
CDR3: CATSRDAGTSTDTQYF
size: .
length: 16
D: .
J: TRBJ2-3
V: TRBV15

DNA: TGTGCCAGCAGTGAGAGGGGGTTTTCCTATGGCTACACCTTC
CDR3: CASSERGFSYGYTF
size: .
length: 14
D: .
J: TRBJ1-2
V: TRBV6-1

DNA: TGTGCCAGCAGTAAGGGGACAGGGGGAAGTAAAGAGACCCAGTACTTC
CDR3: CASSKGTGGSKETQYF
size: .
length: 16
D: TRBD1
J: TRBJ2-5
V: TRBV6-6

DNA: TGTGCCAGTAGTATAGGAGCGGCCAATGAGCAGTTCTTC
CDR3: CASSIGAANEQFF
size: .
length: 13
D: .
J: TRBJ2-1
V: TRBV19

DNA: TGTGCCACCAGGCGAACACGGGGCCTTTATGGCTACACCTTC
CDR3: CATRRTRGLYGYTF
size: .
length: 14
D: .
J: TRBJ1-2
V: TRBV15

DNA: TGTGCCAGCAGCGTAGGAACGGGCACTGAAGCTTTCTTT
CDR3: CASSVGTGTEAFF
size: .
length: 13
D: .
J: TRBJ1-1
V: TRBV9

DNA: TGTGCCAGCTCACCCGGACAGGGACACTACGAGCAGTACTTC
CDR3: CASSPGQGHYEQYF
size: .
length: 14
D: TRBD1
J: TRBJ2-7
V: TRBV18

DNA: TGTGCCAGCAGTTACTCCAGGGACACTGAAGCTTTCTTT
CDR3: CASSYSRDTEAFF
size: once
length: 13
D: .
J: TRBJ1-1
V: TRBV6-6

DNA: TGTGCCAGCAGCCAGACAGAAGGCTATGGCTACACCTTC
CDR3: CASSQTEGYGYTF
size: .
length: 13
D: .
J: TRBJ1-2
V: TRBV14

DNA: TGTGCCAGCAGCCCGGAAGTACGGTACAATGAGCAGTTCTTC
CDR3: CASSPEVRYNEQFF
size: .
length: 14
D: .
J: TRBJ2-1
V: TRBV7-2

DNA: TGTGCCAGCAGCTTGAAGGGGGGTGGCTACGAGCAGTACTTC
CDR3: CASSLKGGGYEQYF
size: .
length: 14
D: .
J: TRBJ2-7
V: TRBV7-3

DNA: TGTGCCAGCAGTTCTGGGGGTACCTTCGGCACAGATACGCAGTATTTT
CDR3: CASSSGGTFGTDTQYF
size: .
length: 16
D: .
J: TRBJ2-3
V: TRBV6-5

DNA: TGTGCCAGCAGCCAGGACGGGCGGGGGGGAAAACTGTTTTTT
CDR3: CASSQDGRGGKLFF
size: .
length: 14
D: .
J: TRBJ1-4
V: TRBV5-4

DNA: TGTGCCAGCAGTTCACATACAGAGAACTATGGCTACACCTTC
CDR3: CASSSHTENYGYTF
size: .
length: 14
D: .
J: TRBJ1-2
V: TRBV28

DNA: TGTGCCAGCAGTCAAAACGGCATGAACACTGAAGCTTTCTTT
CDR3: CASSQNGMNTEAFF
size: .
length: 14
D: .
J: TRBJ1-1
V: TRBV6-1

DNA: TGTGCCAGTAGGGACCCGGCGATGGGCCCCAAGGGTCGCTACGAGCAGTACTTC
CDR3: CASRDPAMGPKGRYEQYF
size: .
length: 18
D: .
J: TRBJ2-7
V: TRBV19

DNA: TGTGCCAGCGGTCCTAGCGGGGCGTACGAGCAGTACTTC
CDR3: CASGPSGAYEQYF
size: .
length: 13
D: TRBD2
J: TRBJ2-7
V: TRBV6-1

DNA: TGTGCCAGTGGACAGGGGGAGAGGGTGAACACTGAAGCTTTCTTT
CDR3: CASGQGERVNTEAFF
size: .
length: 15
D: TRBD1
J: TRBJ1-1
V: TRBV6-1

DNA: TGTGCCTGGAGTATAGGCGCCAGGGGGGGTTCCTATAATTCACCCCTCCACTTT
CDR3: CAWSIGARGGSYNSPLHF
size: .
length: 18
D: TRBD1
J: TRBJ1-6
V: TRBV30

DNA: TGTGCCAGCAGTCGGGTACCTAACACTGAAGCTTTCTTT
CDR3: CASSRVPNTEAFF
size: .
length: 13
D: .
J: TRBJ1-1
V: TRBV5-6

DNA: TGTGCCAGCAGCTCCAGGGGAGGGAGCTCTGGAAACACCATATATTTT
CDR3: CASSSRGGSSGNTIYF
size: .
length: 16
D: .
J: TRBJ1-3
V: TRBV7-2

DNA: TGTGCCAGCAGTTCGTCCCGAGGCGTCGGGGGCTACACCTTC
CDR3: CASSSSRGVGGYTF
size: few
length: 14
D: .
J: TRBJ1-2
V: TRBV27

DNA: TGCGCCAGCAGCTTGGCCCTATTGGACCTCAGGGGCTACACCTTC
CDR3: CASSLALLDLRGYTF
size: .
length: 15
D: .
J: TRBJ1-2
V: TRBV5-1

DNA: TGTGCCAGTAGTATAGAGACGGGAAGCAATCAGCCCCAGCATTTT
CDR3: CASSIETGSNQPQHF
size: .
length: 15
D: .
J: TRBJ1-5
V: TRBV19

DNA: TGCAGCGTTGAAGGGGACAGGGTTCCGATGGTTAGAACCTTC
CDR3: CSVEGDRVPMVRTF
size: .
length: 14
D: TRBD1
J: TRBJ1-2
V: TRBV29-1

DNA: TGTGCCAGCAGCTTAGCGGCCGCACCCGGGTACACTGAAGCTTTCTTT
CDR3: CASSLAAAPGYTEAFF
size: .
length: 16
D: .
J: TRBJ1-1
V: TRBV11-3

DNA: TGCGCCAGCAGCTCCCAGGGGTACGAGCAGTACTTC
CDR3: CASSSQGYEQYF
size: .
length: 12
D: .
J: TRBJ2-7
V: TRBV5-1

DNA: TGTGCTAGTGGTTTGGACAGGGCTGGGGCCAACGTCCTGACTTTC
CDR3: CASGLDRAGANVLTF
size: once
length: 15
D: .
J: TRBJ2-6
V: TRBV12-5

DNA: TGTGCCAGCTCACCAACAGGCGACACTGAAGCTTTCTTT
CDR3: CASSPTGDTEAFF
size: .
length: 13
D: .
J: TRBJ1-1
V: TRBV18

DNA: TGTGCCACCAGCAGAGAGATCAGGGAGCCCCAGCATTTT
CDR3: CATSREIREPQHF
size: .
length: 13
D: .
J: TRBJ1-5
V: TRBV15